The 9 T cell receptor beta chains reported below all come from one sample, sequenced in a study of identical twins. TCRdb re-analysed the 5' RACE reads in MiXCR, keeping a single row per CDR3 protein. The sample includes a few hundred thousand distinct CDR3 sequences, more than 6.5% of them seen just once. Separately, the same data were catalogued under a study of yellow fever vaccine responses in identical twins.

Sequenced input: memory (CD45RO+) T cells sorted from blood. These receptors were collected from a woman aged 18-29 years in good health.

This sequence joins TRBV12-5 and TRBJ2-1; D may match TRBD1 or TRBD2 (6 bases each). Germline CDR1 reads LGHNT; CDR2 reads FRNRAP. With 3 bases removed from V and 8 bases from J, the gap between germline ends came to 11 bases. This CDR3 has 13 amino acids. The chain's CDR3 is CASGLRGLDEQFF. Here the CDR3 DNA reads TGTGCTAGTGGTTTACGGGGGCTCGATGAGCAGTTCTTC.

This clonotype was observed at least ten times. The chain combines TRBV7-3 with TRBJ2-3; D unresolved. From germline, CDR1 is SGHTA and CDR2 FQGTGA. Deletions cut 1 base from V and 0 bases from J, with 8 bases between. This CDR3 has 15 amino acids. The CDR3 bases are TGTGCCAGCAGCTTAATGGGCGTTAGCACAGATACGCAGTATTTT. This codes for CASSLMGVSTDTQYF.

The table lists this clonotype with many counts. The rearrangement uses TRBV5-1 and TRBJ1-1; 10 bases match TRBD1. CDR3 size: 16 residues. Germline V gene lookup returns CDR1 SGHRS and CDR2 YFSETQ. The ends lost 4 bases at V and 4 bases at J; junction bases unmatched: 10. This chain's CDR3 is CASSRAGQGIFTEAFF. CDR3 coding DNA: TGCGCCAGCAGCCGGGCGGGACAGGGGATTTTCACTGAAGCTTTCTTT.

This clonotype occurred many times. The rearrangement links TRBV7-8 to TRBJ2-3; 11 nucleotides line up with TRBD2. The junction had 6 bases not matched to a gene; V was cut back by 4 bases and J by 0 bases. CDR1 is SGHVS, CDR2 FQNEAQ, per germline. The CDR3 has 17 amino acids. The CDR3 reads CASSSNSGRASTDTQYF. In DNA, the CDR3 is TGTGCCAGCAGCTCAAATAGCGGGAGGGCTAGCACAGATACGCAGTATTTT.

Ten or more counts support this clonotype. The chain has TRBV5-1 and TRBJ2-3; a possible D gene is TRBD2 (6 bases). Trimming cost V 0 bases and J 2 bases, with 13 bases left between them. This CDR3 has 16 residues. Germline V gene data show CDR1 as SGHRS and CDR2 as YFSETQ. DNA of the CDR3: TGCGCCAGCAGCTTGGAAGTAGCGGTTTACACAGATACGCAGTATTTT. It codes for CASSLEVAVYTDTQYF.

This clonotype was found many times. V usage is TRBV10-3 and J usage is TRBJ1-6; possible D gene TRBD1, 5 bases. CDR3 length: 14 amino acids. Trimming removed 5 bases at V and 8 bases at J, with 13 bases between. The V gene's germline CDR1 is ENHRY and CDR2 SYGVKD. The CDR3 loop is CAISLAGSYSPLHF. CDR3 nucleotides: TGTGCCATCAGTCTGGCAGGGTCATATTCACCCCTCCACTTT.

This clonotype was found many times. This chain joins TRBV2 and TRBJ1-3, with no clear D. Germline V lookup: CDR1 SNHLY, CDR2 FYNNEI. V gave up 2 bases and J gave up 3 bases, with 2 bases separating them. The CDR3 length is 12 residues. CDR3 DNA sequence: TGTGCCAGCAGTGAAAGTGGAAACACCATATATTTT. This translates into CASSESGNTIYF.

This clonotype has just a few counts. The rearrangement links TRBV2 to TRBJ1-2; tentative D call: TRBD1 (5 bases). The germline V gene encodes CDR1 SNHLY and CDR2 FYNNEI. The CDR3 runs 13 residues. Trimming cost V 3 bases and J 4 bases, with 9 bases left between them. The CDR3 DNA reads as TGTGCCAGCAGTGAGACAGAGTCCTATGGCTACACCTTC. Protein: CASSETESYGYTF.

CDR3 amino acids: CASSGGSNTEAFF. For the CDR3, the DNA is TGCGCCAGCAGCGGGGGGTCGAACACTGAAGCTTTCTTT. V gene TRBV5-1 combines with J gene TRBJ1-1; possible D gene TRBD1, 5 bases. The CDR3 is made up of 13 amino acids. Germline V CDR1 and CDR2: SGHRS, YFSETQ. Trimming took 4 bases from V and 1 from J, leaving 8 bases between them.